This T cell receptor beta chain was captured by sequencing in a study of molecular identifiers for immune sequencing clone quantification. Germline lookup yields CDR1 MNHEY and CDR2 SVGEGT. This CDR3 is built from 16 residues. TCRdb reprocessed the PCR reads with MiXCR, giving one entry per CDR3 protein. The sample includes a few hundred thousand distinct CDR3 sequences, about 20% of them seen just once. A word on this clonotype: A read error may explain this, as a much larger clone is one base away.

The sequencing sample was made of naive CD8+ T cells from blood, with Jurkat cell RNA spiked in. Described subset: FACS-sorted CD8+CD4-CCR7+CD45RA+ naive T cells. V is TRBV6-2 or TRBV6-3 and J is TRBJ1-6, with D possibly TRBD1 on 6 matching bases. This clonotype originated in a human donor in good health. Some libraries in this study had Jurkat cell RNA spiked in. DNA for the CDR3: TGTGCCAGCAGGCCGATTCCCGGGACATGGGATTCACCCCCCCACTTT. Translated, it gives CASRPIPGTWDSPPHF.